Presented here are 25 T cell receptor beta chains from one specimen sequenced in a study of CXCR3-negative and CXCR3-positive naive CD8 T cells. Study-wide points: Comparison of naive cells showed more hydrophobic TRB CDR3s in CXCR3-positive than in CXCR3-negative naive cells.

The study made its TRB cDNA libraries by 5' RACE, adding UMI labels. TCRdb reprocessed the 5' RACE reads, with one entry per CDR3 protein and no DNA. The sample table includes 120,000 or so distinct CDR3 sequences. These receptors' targets are unknown. The sample comprised naive CXCR3+ CD8+ T cells from blood. Regarding subset: CD45RO-CCR7+CD27+CD95- naive CD8+ T cells expressing CXCR3 (TNR3+). The source is a human donor in good health. Some clones in this sample may be carry-over from other donors' samples.

The chain uses TRBV29-1 and TRBJ2-7; TCRdb picks TRBD1, but there is no DNA to check that call. The CDR3 runs to 16 residues. The germline V gene encodes CDR1 SQVTM and CDR2 ANQGSEA. CDR3: CSVEDRRQTNSYEQYF.

V gene TRBV19 combines with J gene TRBJ2-1. Germline V CDR1 and CDR2: LNHDA, SQIVND (reference sequence). The CDR3 is made up of 14 amino acids. The chain's CDR3 is CASGDFSSYNEQFF.

The chain recombines TRBV25-1 with TRBJ2-3. The germline CDR1 and CDR2 sequences are MGHDK and SYGVNS. The CDR3 sequence is 12 residues long. CDR3 protein: CASSVRTDTQYF.

J is TRBJ2-7 and V is TRBV19. There are 13 residues in the CDR3. Germline CDR1 LNHDA, CDR2 SQIVND (reference sequence). This CDR3 reads CASSIRPFYEQYF.

The chain recombines TRBV7-3 with TRBJ2-5; no DNA is available, so the TRBD1 call from TCRdb remains unchecked. CDR1 is SGHTA, CDR2 FQGTGA, per germline. The CDR3 loop spans 16 amino acids. The CDR3 here is CASSSAGTGFGETQYF.

V is TRBV7-9 and J is TRBJ2-7. The CDR3 extends over 13 amino acids. The germline V gene encodes CDR1 SEHNR and CDR2 FQNEAQ (reference sequence). The CDR3 loop is CASSSEAAYEQYF.

The gene calls are TRBV7-3 and TRBJ2-7; TCRdb's D call, TRBD2, is unchecked because there is no DNA. This CDR3 has 15 residues. Looked up from germline, CDR1 is SGHTA and CDR2 is FQGTGA. CDR3 sequence reads: CASSLTASGSYEQYF.

The V and J genes are TRBV5-1 and TRBJ2-1. The CDR3 extends over 14 amino acids. Germline-derived CDR1 and CDR2 are SGHRS and YFSETQ. The CDR3 protein is CASSFEDPYNEQLF.

This sequence joins TRBV7-8 and TRBJ2-7; TCRdb reports TRBD1, a call that lacks DNA to check it against. The CDR3 has 15 residues. The germline gives CDR1 SGHVS, CDR2 FQNEAQ. This chain's CDR3 is CASSAGTGGVDEQYF.

V usage is TRBV6-1 and J usage is TRBJ1-4; without DNA, the TCRdb call of TRBD1 cannot be checked. Germline CDR1 is MNHNS and CDR2 is SASEGT. The CDR3 length is 16 residues. CDR3: CASSGHRDGGGEKLFF.

The V gene is TRBV6-2 or TRBV6-3, the J gene TRBJ1-6. The germline gives CDR1 MNHEY, CDR2 SVGEGT. CDR3 length: 13 residues. The CDR3 sequence: CATGGGMNSPLHF.

The chain is built from TRBV29-1 and TRBJ1-1; TCRdb's assignment of TRBD1 cannot be checked, as there is no DNA. The CDR3 extends over 13 amino acids. CDR1 is SQVTM and CDR2 is ANQGSEA in the germline V gene. The CDR3 loop reads CSVAPGAPVEAFF.

The gene calls are TRBV20-1 and TRBJ1-1. Per germline, CDR1 DFQATT and CDR2 SNEGSKA (reference sequence). This CDR3 region has 12 residues. The CDR3 is CSAREYGTEAFF.

The genes are TRBV7-9 and TRBJ2-7; the D gene TCRdb calls, TRBD1, cannot be checked with no DNA. In germline, CDR1 is SEHNR, CDR2 FQNEAQ (reference sequence). The CDR3 has 16 residues. This CDR3 reads CASSFTPGTGSGEQYF. Full variable domain (missing parts from reference TRBV7-9 and TRBJ2-7): DTGVSQNPRHKITKRGQNVTFRCDPISEHNRLYWYRQTLGQGPEFLTYFQNEAQLEKSRLLSDRFSAERPKGSFSTLEIQRTEQGDSAMYLCASSFTPGTGSGEQYFGPGTRLTVT.

The chain's CDR3 is CASRASGTYEQYF. The chain couples TRBV6-4 to TRBJ2-7; TCRdb names TRBD2, which stays unverified in the absence of DNA. CDR3 length: 13 amino acids. Germline CDR1 and CDR2: MRHNA and SNTAGT.

The V call is TRBV20-1, the J call TRBJ2-1. Germline loops: CDR1 DFQATT, CDR2 SNEGSKA (reference sequence). CDR3 length equals 16 residues. The chain's CDR3 is CSARVSSGRAYNEQFF.

This chain links TRBV27 with TRBJ1-2; the D call from TCRdb, TRBD1, cannot be confirmed without DNA. In germline, CDR1 is MNHEY, CDR2 SMNVEV (reference sequence). The CDR3 length is 15 residues. Here the CDR3 reads CASSYSSPGGYGYTF.

The chain links TRBV28 to TRBJ2-7. CDR1 is MDHEN, CDR2 SYDVKM, per germline. CDR3 length: 14 residues. This CDR3 reads CASSLNPFVYEQYF.

This chain uses TRBV29-1 with TRBJ2-3; TCRdb lists TRBD2, though no DNA is available to test this call. The CDR3 contains 14 residues. Germline V CDR1 and CDR2: SQVTM, ANQGSEA. CDR3 region: CSVGLAGDWDTQYF.

The CDR3 here is CSAPLAGGTGELFF. The gene calls are TRBV29-1 and TRBJ2-2; TCRdb lists TRBD2, though no DNA is available to test this call. CDR1 is SQVTM, CDR2 ANQGSEA, per germline. CDR3 length: 14 amino acids.

The CDR3 sequence is CASSKGTPQPSYNEQFF. The chain employs TRBV6-5 and TRBJ2-1; TCRdb calls TRBD1, which cannot be checked without DNA. The V gene's germline CDR1 is MNHEY and CDR2 SVGAGI. The CDR3 sequence is 17 residues long.

V gene TRBV7-8 combines with J gene TRBJ1-1; TCRdb selects TRBD1, and the lack of DNA leaves this call unchecked. Germline values: CDR1 SGHVS, CDR2 FQNEAQ. This CDR3 comprises 12 residues. CDR3 in amino acids: CASSPGGGGAFF.

This sequence joins TRBV4-1 and TRBJ2-2; TCRdb proposes TRBD2, but this gene call is untestable without DNA. The germline V gene encodes CDR1 MGHRA and CDR2 YSYEKL. The CDR3 is 19 residues long. The CDR3 protein is CASSQIGTSGSSNTGELFF.

The chain uses TRBV12-3 or TRBV12-4 and TRBJ2-7; TCRdb lists TRBD1, though no DNA is available to test this call. CDR3 length: 14 residues. The CDR3: CASTHMGLPLEQYF.

The chain employs TRBV12-5 and TRBJ2-4; checking the TCRdb D call of TRBD2 is not possible without DNA. The CDR3 is 13 residues long. Per germline, CDR1 LGHNT and CDR2 FRNRAP. CDR3 region: CASGPGLELIQYF.